This T cell receptor beta chain comes out of a study of blood T cell repertoires in COVID-19. Study overall: The origin of the acute and convalescent COVID-19 samples was the United States, Italy and Spain.

This CDR3 region has 13 residues. V shed 3 bases and J 9 bases; nucleotides not matched to a gene: 8. The germline V gene encodes CDR1 SQVTM and CDR2 ANQGSEA. The study recruited people aged roughly 18 to 95 years across approximately 24 US areas. Recovery among Cohort 3 donors was established by two negative PCRs, clearance, or symptom resolution. Original processing methods: Quantification of nucleated cells was approximated via reference gene primer amplification. TCRdb keeps only in-frame clones here, not all; method: immunoSEQ multiplex PCR. That table supplies the V and J calls and clone size; D and trimming were determined from the DNA. Of approximately 280,000 clones in the sample, less than 85% are singletons; the top ten hold around 2.5%. This clone turned up a few times.

The sample comprised PBMCs or T cells enriched from blood (not recorded which). The chain couples TRBV29-1 to TRBJ2-1, with 7 nucleotides matching TRBD2. The TCR was taken from a woman in her forties or fifties who had recovered from COVID-19. This chain's CDR3 is CSVDLGLAGEQFF. The CDR3 DNA follows: TGCAGCGTTGATCTCGGGTTAGCGGGTGAGCAGTTCTTC.